These 20 T cell receptor beta chains were sequenced from one sample in a study of T-cell memory formation after mild COVID-19. A single record per CDR3 protein comes from TCRdb applying MiXCR to the 5' RACE reads. The data show 470,000 or so distinct CDR3 sequences, about 20% seen once. Specimen: PBMCs or a T cell subset sorted from them (not recorded which). The receptors stem from an adult woman who had mild COVID-19 (a few samples of this study predate the infection). Cell type and time point are not known.

This clonotype has only a few counts. The chain joins TRBV6-6 to TRBJ1-1; D gene uncertain. The V end was cut by 4 bases, the J end by 3 bases, with 12 bases between. CDR3 length: 14 residues. Looked up from germline, CDR1 is MNHNY and CDR2 is SVGAGI (reference sequence). The CDR3, as DNA: TGTGCCAGCAGTTTAGGGCTGTTAGACACTGAAGCTTTCTTT. Translated, it gives CASSLGLLDTEAFF.

The chain couples TRBV20-1 to TRBJ1-2; D may be TRBD1 (5 bases). This CDR3 region has 15 residues. CDR1 and CDR2 (germline): DFQATT, SNEGSKA (reference sequence). V lost 4 bases to trimming and J lost 1 base, with 16 bases between them. In DNA form, the CDR3 reads TGCAGTGCTAACCCCTCCGGGGGACTTAACTATGGCTACACCTTC. Amino acids: CSANPSGGLNYGYTF.

The CDR3 DNA sequence: TGTGCCAGCAGCTTTACTCCGGGACCCACAACCGGGGAGCTGTTTTTT. Protein: CASSFTPGPTTGELFF. V gene TRBV12-3 or TRBV12-4 combines with J gene TRBJ2-2; D may correspond to TRBD1 or TRBD2 (5 bases each). Deletions cut 6 bases from V and 5 bases from J, with 19 bases between. The CDR3 is made up of 16 amino acids.

The chain joins TRBV4-2 to TRBJ2-7; D is undetermined. Germline values: CDR1 LGHNA, CDR2 YNFKEQ. The CDR3 extends over 13 amino acids. Between the trimmed V and J ends, which lost 2 bases and 6 bases, there was a span of 11 bases. CDR3 sequence (DNA): TGTGCCAGCAGCCAAATCGGTCTGGGCGAGCAGTACTTC. Protein product: CASSQIGLGEQYF.

This clonotype has only a few counts. A read error may produce the germline difference seen at one junction end. The chain carries TRBV5-1 and TRBJ2-1, with 9 bases fitting TRBD1. Germline V gene data show CDR1 as SGHRS and CDR2 as YFSETQ. The CDR3 sequence is 12 residues long. Written as DNA, the CDR3 is TGCGCCAGCAGCCTATCCCGGGACAGGGAAGTCTTC. It translates to CASSLSRDREVF.

This clonotype was counted between two and nine times. The V and J genes are TRBV3-1 and TRBJ2-7; D gene ambiguous. Trimming took 4 bases from V and 2 from J, leaving 15 bases between them. Germline lookup yields CDR1 LGHDT and CDR2 YNNKEL (reference sequence). CDR3 length: 15 amino acids. In DNA, the CDR3 is TGTGCCAGCAGCCCTTACTACCTGAGTCCCTACGAGCAGTACTTC. Translation gives CASSPYYLSPYEQYF.

The chain joins TRBV3-1 to TRBJ1-5, with 7 bases lining up with TRBD1. CDR3 length: 14 residues. Germline values: CDR1 LGHDT, CDR2 YNNKEL (reference sequence). With 4 bases clipped from V and 3 bases from J, the junction kept 3 bases outside the gene matches. CDR3: CASSRQGVNQPQHF. The CDR3 DNA is TGTGCCAGCAGCCGTCAGGGGGTCAATCAGCCCCAGCATTTT. Using reference TRBV3-1 and TRBJ1-5 for the parts outside the CDR3, the full variable domain is DTAVSQTPKYLVTQMGNDKSIKCEQNLGHDTMYWYKQDSKKFLKIMFSYNNKELIINETVPNRFSPKSPDKAHLNLHINSLELGDSAVYFCASSRQGVNQPQHFGDGTRLSIL.

The gene calls are TRBV18 and TRBJ2-7; D is possibly TRBD1 (5 bases). From germline, CDR1 is KGHSH and CDR2 LQKENI. The germline V and J ends were trimmed by 2 bases and 6 bases, with 14 bases remaining between them. This CDR3 spans 14 amino acids. CDR3 nucleotide sequence: TGTGCCAGCTCACCAGCAGGGCCTGGTCTCGAGCAGTACTTC. This sequence encodes CASSPAGPGLEQYF.

In its sample, this clonotype was seen a few times. CDR3: CASSVRTYEQYF. CDR3 nucleotide sequence: TGTGCCAGCAGCGTCAGAACCTACGAGCAGTACTTC. V and J are TRBV12-3 or TRBV12-4 and TRBJ2-7; no firm D call. The V end was cut by 6 bases, the J end by 2 bases, with 8 bases between. The CDR3 covers 12 residues.

This rearrangement joins TRBV6-2 or TRBV6-3 to TRBJ1-6; 9 bases align to TRBD1. V was pared by 6 bases and J by 16 bases, with 19 bases of the junction left unmatched. CDR3 size: 16 residues. Per the germline V gene, CDR1 is MNHEY and CDR2 is SVGEGT. The CDR3 DNA is TGTGCCAGCAGAACCACGCGGGGGACAGGGTCTCCGGCACTCCACTTT. It is translated as CASRTTRGTGSPALHF.

This clonotype turned up a few times. This chain uses TRBV6-5 with TRBJ2-7, with TRBD1 as a possible D gene (5 bases). CDR3 length equals 14 residues. From germline, CDR1 is MNHEY and CDR2 SVGAGI. Trimming cost V 2 bases and J 2 bases, with 10 bases left between them. The CDR3 here is CASSYGDSTYEQYF. In nucleotides, the CDR3 is TGTGCCAGCAGTTACGGCGACAGTACCTACGAGCAGTACTTC.

This clonotype was observed at least ten times. CDR3 nucleotide sequence: TGTGCCAGCAGAGCTACAGGGGGACTACAAGAGACCCAGTACTTC. The encoded protein is CASRATGGLQETQYF. This sequence joins TRBV7-7 and TRBJ2-5; a possible D gene is TRBD1 (8 bases). Between the trimmed V and J ends, which lost 6 bases and 2 bases, there was a span of 16 bases. This CDR3 is 15 amino acids long. CDR1 is SSHAT, CDR2 FNYEAQ, per germline (reference sequence).

This clonotype was counted a few times. The chain combines TRBV6-9 with TRBJ1-5; D is unclear. Germline values: CDR1 MNHGY, CDR2 SVAAGI. The V end was cut by 0 bases, the J end by 4 bases, with 13 bases between. CDR3 length: 16 amino acids. In DNA, the CDR3 is TGTGCCAGCAGTTATTCTCGGTCACTAAGGAATCAGCCCCAGCATTTT. As protein: CASSYSRSLRNQPQHF.

This clonotype was recorded a few times. The gene calls are TRBV9 and TRBJ2-2; TRBD2 matches 7 bases. V was clipped by 2 bases and J by 1 base; unmatched bases: 5. This CDR3 is built from 16 residues. Germline CDR1 and CDR2: SGDLS and YYNGEE. The CDR3 DNA reads TGTGCCAGCAGCGTCGGTCCGGGGGGGAACACCGGGGAGCTGTTTTTT. As protein: CASSVGPGGNTGELFF.

This chain links TRBV10-2 with TRBJ2-2; D is uncertain. V was cut by 7 bases and J by 5 bases, with 11 bases left in between. The germline V gene has CDR1 WSHSY and CDR2 SAAADI. CDR3 length: 13 residues. In DNA form, the CDR3 reads TGCGCCAGCAACTCCCATGGGACCGGGGAGCTGTTTTTT. It specifies CASNSHGTGELFF.

There are a few counts of this clonotype. The J gene is TRBJ1-4, the V gene TRBV7-6, with D perhaps matching TRBD1 (5 bases). This CDR3 region has 16 residues. The V and J ends lost 5 bases and 5 bases respectively, with 18 bases between them. The germline gives CDR1 SGHVS, CDR2 FNYEAQ. The CDR3 DNA sequence: TGTGCCAGCAGCCTCCGCGGGACGGGCGTAAATGAAAAACTGTTTTTT. It encodes CASSLRGTGVNEKLFF.

This clonotype was counted between two and nine times. The chain carries TRBV7-9 and TRBJ2-5, with 15 bases aligning to TRBD2. V shed 5 bases and J 4 bases; nucleotides not matched to a gene: 14. The germline CDR1 and CDR2 sequences are SEHNR and FQNEAQ (reference sequence). This CDR3 has 19 amino acids. The CDR3 coding sequence is TGTGCCAGCAGCCCACATCGGGGACTAGCGGGAGGTCCCAGAGAGACCCAGTACTTC. The encoded protein is CASSPHRGLAGGPRETQYF.

The genes are TRBV2 and TRBJ2-2; TRBD1 is a possible D gene (5 bases). The germline V gene encodes CDR1 SNHLY and CDR2 FYNNEI. This CDR3 has 15 residues. V lost 6 bases and J 6 bases, leaving 17 bases between the germline ends. The CDR3 spells CASSPRVAYAGELFF. The CDR3 nucleotides read TGTGCCAGCAGCCCCAGGGTAGCATATGCCGGGGAGCTGTTTTTT.

Here the CDR3 DNA reads TGTGCCAGCAGCCAAGATGTAATGGAGCCCTACGAGCAGTACTTC. It yields the protein CASSQDVMEPYEQYF. The chain recombines TRBV4-2 with TRBJ2-7; no clear D. The CDR3 has 15 residues. V was pared by 0 bases and J by 2 bases, with 11 bases between. Germline CDR1 and CDR2: LGHNA and YNFKEQ.

The sample holds a few counts of this clonotype. The CDR3 reads CASSQDITAHNEQFF. CDR3 coding DNA: TGTGCCAGCAGCCAAGATATTACAGCCCACAATGAGCAGTTCTTC. This chain uses TRBV3-1 with TRBJ2-1; D unclear. CDR3 length: 15 amino acids. Looked up from germline, CDR1 is LGHDT and CDR2 is YNNKEL (reference sequence). Trimming pared 0 bases from V and 5 bases from J, leaving 11 bases between.